This T cell receptor (beta chain) was documented in a study of blood T cells in healthy people across ages. The authors ran a second PCR of roughly 7 to 11 cycles using a sample-barcoded 5' primer and a J-beta primer mix. From each sample, at least 2.5 million paired-end reads containing CDR3 were obtained. TCRdb reprocessed the 5' RACE reads with MiXCR, giving one entry per CDR3 protein. The sample lists over a million distinct CDR3 sequences, approximately 39% occurring once. Germline lookup yields CDR1 SGHVS and CDR2 FNYEAQ. This CDR3 has 16 residues. V lost 0 bases, J lost 10 bases, and 10 bases stayed unmatched. To note about this clonotype: Its antigen remains unidentified.

Whole-study results and caveats: It was not possible, with unsorted PBMCs, to conclusively compare naive and antigen-experienced cells.

The rearrangement uses TRBV7-6 and TRBJ2-1; 9 bases are a match to TRBD2. The specimen sequenced was blood. This sequence originates from a woman under 30 in good health. The DNA of the CDR3 is TGTGCCAGCAGCTTAGCCAGCGGTGGTAGCGGGGGCGAGCAGTTCTTC. Protein: CASSLASGGSGGEQFF.